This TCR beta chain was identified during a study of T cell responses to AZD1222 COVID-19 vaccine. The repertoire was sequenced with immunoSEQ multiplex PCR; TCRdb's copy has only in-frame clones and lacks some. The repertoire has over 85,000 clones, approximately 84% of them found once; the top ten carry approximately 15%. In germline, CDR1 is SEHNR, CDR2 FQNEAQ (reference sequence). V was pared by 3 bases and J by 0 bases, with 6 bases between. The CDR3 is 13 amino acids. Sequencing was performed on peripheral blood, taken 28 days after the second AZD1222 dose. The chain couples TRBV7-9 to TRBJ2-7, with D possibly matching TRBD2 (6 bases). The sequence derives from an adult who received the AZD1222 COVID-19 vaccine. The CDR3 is CASSFGGSYEQYF. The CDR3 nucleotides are TGTGCCAGCAGCTTCGGGGGCTCCTACGAGCAGTACTTC.